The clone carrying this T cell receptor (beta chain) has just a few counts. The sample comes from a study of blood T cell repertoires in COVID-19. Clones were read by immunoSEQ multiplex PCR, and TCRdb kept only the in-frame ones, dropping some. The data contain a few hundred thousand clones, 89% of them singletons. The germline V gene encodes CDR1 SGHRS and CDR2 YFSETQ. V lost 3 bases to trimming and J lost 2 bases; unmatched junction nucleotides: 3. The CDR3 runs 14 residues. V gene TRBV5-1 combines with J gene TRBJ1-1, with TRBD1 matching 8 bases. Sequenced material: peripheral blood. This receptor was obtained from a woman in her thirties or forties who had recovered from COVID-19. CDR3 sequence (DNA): TGCGCCAGCAGCTACGGACAGGGAAACACTGAAGCTTTCTTT. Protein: CASSYGQGNTEAFF.